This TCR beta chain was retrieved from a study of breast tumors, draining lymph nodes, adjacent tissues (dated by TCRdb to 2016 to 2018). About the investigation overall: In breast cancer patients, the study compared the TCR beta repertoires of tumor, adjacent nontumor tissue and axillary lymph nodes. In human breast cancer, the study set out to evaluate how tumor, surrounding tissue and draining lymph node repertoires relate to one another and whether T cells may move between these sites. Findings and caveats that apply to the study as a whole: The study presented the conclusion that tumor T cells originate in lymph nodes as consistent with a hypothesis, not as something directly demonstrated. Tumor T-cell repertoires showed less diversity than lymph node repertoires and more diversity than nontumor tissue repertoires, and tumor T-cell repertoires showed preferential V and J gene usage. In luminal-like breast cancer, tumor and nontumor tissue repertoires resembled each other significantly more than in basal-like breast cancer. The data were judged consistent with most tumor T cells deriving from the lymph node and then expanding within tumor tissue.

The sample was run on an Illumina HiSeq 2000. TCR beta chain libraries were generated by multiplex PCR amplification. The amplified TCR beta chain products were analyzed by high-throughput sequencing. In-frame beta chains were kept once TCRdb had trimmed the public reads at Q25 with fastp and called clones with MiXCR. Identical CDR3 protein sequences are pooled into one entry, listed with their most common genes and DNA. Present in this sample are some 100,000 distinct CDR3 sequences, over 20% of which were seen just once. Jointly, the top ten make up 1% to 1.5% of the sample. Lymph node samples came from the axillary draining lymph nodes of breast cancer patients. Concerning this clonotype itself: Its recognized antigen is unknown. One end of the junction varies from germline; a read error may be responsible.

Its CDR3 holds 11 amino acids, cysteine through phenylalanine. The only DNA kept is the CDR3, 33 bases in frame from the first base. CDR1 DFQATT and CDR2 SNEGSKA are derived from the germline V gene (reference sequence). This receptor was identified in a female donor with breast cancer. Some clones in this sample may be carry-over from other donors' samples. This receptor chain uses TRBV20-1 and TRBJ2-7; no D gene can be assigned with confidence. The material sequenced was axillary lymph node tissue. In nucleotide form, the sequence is TGCGGTGCTTTGGTTGAGTACGAGCAGCACTTC. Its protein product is CGALVEYEQHF.